These T cell receptor beta chains were read from a single sample in a study of blood T cell repertoires in COVID-19. Profiling relied on immunoSEQ multiplex PCR, and the TCRdb table lists in-frame clones only, not all of them. This sample carries over 200,000 clones, 91% of them seen once, and the ten largest clones take 2% to 3%. Sample: peripheral blood. These receptors all come from a young adult with COVID-19, enrolled during active disease. CDR3s include the opening cysteine and the closing phenylalanine or tryptophan. The order of the fields is D gene, J gene, V gene, CDR3 length, clone size, CDR3 protein, CDR3 DNA. A D gene is named only where the DNA matches it firmly. The size of a clone is reported for some rows only, either as once, few or many, or as a class for expanded clones.

TRBD1 TRBJ2-1 TRBV7-9 14 NA CASSSLTGVNEQFF TGTGCCAGCAGCTCGCTCACAGGGGTTAATGAGCAGTTCTTC
NA TRBJ2-1 TRBV28 14 NA CASQGAGNNNEQFF TGTGCCAGCCAAGGCGCGGGGAACAACAATGAGCAGTTCTTC
TRBD1 TRBJ1-4 TRBV19 15 NA CATRTGGVSDEKLFF TGTGCCACCAGGACAGGTGGTGTATCGGATGAAAAACTGTTTTTT
NA TRBJ1-1 TRBV30 14 NA CAWTPIWGDTEAFF TGTGCCTGGACTCCTATCTGGGGGGACACTGAAGCTTTCTTT
NA TRBJ2-3 TRBV19 15 NA CATSTGQTLLDTQYF TGTGCCACCAGCACTGGGCAGACACTTTTGGATACGCAGTATTTT
NA TRBJ2-2 TRBV24-1 16 NA CATSDLGGESTGELFF TGTGCCACCAGTGATTTAGGGGGAGAATCTACCGGGGAGCTGTTTTTT
NA TRBJ2-3 TRBV12-3/TRBV12-4 12 NA CASSLDRDTQYF TGTGCCAGCAGTCTAGACAGAGATACGCAGTATTTT
NA TRBJ2-7 TRBV18 14 NA CASSLRDTYYEQYF TGTGCCAGCTCTCTCCGGGACACCTACTACGAGCAGTACTTC
TRBD2 TRBJ2-1 TRBV5-5 14 NA CASSITSGMDEQFF TGTGCCAGCAGCATCACTAGCGGGATGGATGAGCAGTTCTTC
TRBD2 TRBJ2-1 TRBV10-3 18 NA CAISQNPGLAGGQGEQFF TGTGCCATCAGTCAGAACCCGGGACTAGCGGGAGGGCAGGGTGAGCAGTTCTTC
TRBD1 TRBJ2-7 TRBV4-1 16 NA CASSHPGQGVSNEQYF TGCGCCAGCAGCCACCCGGGACAGGGGGTTAGTAACGAGCAGTACTTC
TRBD1 TRBJ1-1 TRBV5-8 13 NA CASSLVGQGEAFF TGTGCCAGCAGCTTGGTAGGACAGGGTGAAGCTTTCTTT
TRBD2 TRBJ2-5 TRBV9 15 NA CASSSPSGSGQTQYF TGTGCCAGCAGCTCCCCCAGCGGGAGCGGGCAGACCCAGTACTTC
TRBD2 TRBJ2-1 TRBV13 15 NA CASTSSGGAYNEQFF TGTGCCAGCACCTCGAGCGGGGGAGCCTACAATGAGCAGTTCTTC
NA TRBJ1-1 TRBV28 14 NA CASRLPSGNTEAFF TGTGCCAGCAGATTGCCCAGCGGGAACACTGAAGCTTTCTTT
NA TRBJ2-2 TRBV18 15 NA CASSPPGPNTGELFF TGTGCCAGCTCACCACCGGGGCCAAACACCGGGGAGCTGTTTTTT
NA TRBJ1-2 TRBV6-5 14 NA CATRLPDRSYGYTF TGTGCCACCAGACTACCTGACCGCAGCTATGGCTACACCTTC
NA TRBJ1-1 TRBV6-5 15 NA CASSSWDGGNTEAFF TGTGCCAGCAGTTCCTGGGACGGGGGAAACACTGAAGCTTTCTTT
NA TRBJ2-7 TRBV7-9 12 NA CASSLVFGEQYF TGTGCCAGCAGCTTAGTCTTCGGCGAGCAGTACTTC
NA TRBJ1-2 TRBV5-6 13 NA CASSLGGAYGYTF TGTGCCAGCAGCCTCGGGGGTGCCTATGGCTACACCTTC
TRBD1 TRBJ1-3 TRBV4-1 14 NA CASSLTGAGNTIYF TGCGCCAGCAGTCTTACAGGGGCTGGAAACACCATATATTTT
NA TRBJ2-7 TRBV5-1 15 NA CASSLAAGYSYEQYF TGCGCCAGCAGCTTGGCGGCAGGGTACTCCTACGAGCAGTACTTC
NA TRBJ1-4 TRBV19 17 few CASSMEGRIATNEKLFF TGTGCCAGTAGTATGGAGGGCAGGATCGCAACTAATGAAAAACTGTTTTTT
TRBD1 TRBJ1-2 TRBV30 14 NA CAWNRDRSNYGYTF TGTGCCTGGAATCGGGACAGATCTAACTATGGCTACACCTTC
TRBD2 TRBJ2-5 TRBV5-1 15 NA CASSLGAGVGETQYF TGCGCCAGCAGCTTGGGAGCGGGAGTAGGGGAGACCCAGTACTTC
NA TRBJ2-3 TRBV9 15 NA CASSVGETSTDTQYF TGTGCCAGCAGCGTAGGGGAGACTAGCACAGATACGCAGTATTTT
NA TRBJ2-3 TRBV28 14 NA CASSPTSSPDTQYF TGTGCCAGCAGTCCAACATCTAGCCCAGATACGCAGTATTTT
NA TRBJ2-2 TRBV14 16 NA CASSRPLTGNTGELFF TGTGCCAGCAGCAGACCCTTGACGGGAAACACCGGGGAGCTGTTTTTT
TRBD2 TRBJ2-7 TRBV6-5 14 NA CASTRTSGSYEQYF TGTGCCAGCACCCGAACTAGCGGGAGCTACGAGCAGTACTTC
TRBD2 TRBJ2-3 TRBV10-3 16 NA CAIREEREGFADTQYF TGTGCCATCAGAGAAGAGCGGGAGGGGTTCGCAGATACGCAGTATTTT
NA TRBJ2-7 TRBV28 12 NA CASSYSESEQYF TGTGCCAGCAGTTATAGCGAGTCCGAGCAGTACTTC
TRBD1 TRBJ2-7 TRBV5-1 17 NA CASSLGGRTGAPYEQYF TGCGCCAGCAGCTTGGGAGGGAGGACAGGGGCCCCCTACGAGCAGTACTTC
NA TRBJ2-7 TRBV12-3/TRBV12-4 13 once CASTVTVHYEQYF TGTGCCAGCACCGTGACAGTTCACTACGAGCAGTACTTC
TRBD1 TRBJ2-7 TRBV5-4 15 NA CASSWGQGPTYEQYF TGTGCCAGCAGCTGGGGACAGGGCCCCACCTACGAGCAGTACTTC
NA TRBJ2-7 TRBV5-6 14 NA CASTFGTEAYEQYF TGTGCCAGCACCTTCGGGACTGAAGCCTACGAGCAGTACTTC
NA TRBJ2-6 TRBV7-9 17 NA CASSFANRGSGANVLTF TGTGCCAGCAGCTTCGCTAACCGCGGCTCTGGGGCCAACGTCCTGACTTTC
NA TRBJ1-3 TRBV30 14 NA CAWRSPFSGNTIYF TGTGCCTGGAGGTCTCCCTTCTCTGGAAACACCATATATTTT
NA TRBJ2-1 TRBV11-2 15 NA CASSHPGTRSDEQFF TGTGCCAGCAGTCACCCGGGGACTCGATCCGATGAGCAGTTCTTC
TRBD1 TRBJ2-7 TRBV5-1 15 NA CASSSSGTGGYEQYF TGCGCCAGCAGCTCGTCCGGGACAGGGGGCTACGAGCAGTACTTC
TRBD2 TRBJ2-7 TRBV13 16 NA CASSEKGLAIRTGQYF TGTGCCAGCAGCGAAAAGGGACTAGCGATAAGGACGGGTCAGTACTTC
TRBD1 TRBJ1-2 TRBV6-5 16 NA CASSYSRTGGATGNTF TGTGCCAGCAGTTACAGTCGGACAGGGGGCGCCACGGGAAACACCTTC
NA TRBJ1-5 TRBV14 13 NA CASSRSQGQPQHF TGTGCCAGCAGCCGATCACAGGGTCAGCCCCAGCATTTT
NA TRBJ1-2 TRBV14 13 NA CASSQGGGYGYTF TGTGCCAGCAGCCAAGGAGGGGGCTATGGCTACACCTTC
NA TRBJ2-7 TRBV7-9 14 once CASSPPGNSYEQYF TGTGCCAGCAGTCCCCCGGGGAACTCCTACGAGCAGTACTTC
NA TRBJ2-7 TRBV5-1 14 NA CASSLGGGSYEQYF TGCGCCAGCAGCTTGGGGGGAGGTTCCTACGAGCAGTACTTC
TRBD1 TRBJ2-2 TRBV28 17 NA CASSLDPGTGATGELFF TGTGCCAGCAGTCTTGACCCCGGGACAGGGGCCACCGGGGAGCTGTTTTTT
TRBD2 TRBJ2-1 TRBV28 22 NA CASSRGTFFPGLAGGTYNEQFF TGTGCCAGCAGTCGCGGGACTTTTTTTCCGGGACTAGCGGGAGGTACCTACAATGAGCAGTTCTTC
TRBD1 TRBJ1-4 TRBV3-1/TRBV3-2 14 NA CASSPGQGNEKLFF TGTGCCAGCAGCCCCGGACAGGGAAATGAAAAACTGTTTTTT
NA TRBJ1-6 TRBV14 15 NA CASSQDTTPYSPLHF TGTGCCAGCAGCCAAGATACGACACCTTATTCACCCCTCCACTTT
TRBD2 TRBJ2-3 TRBV4-3 17 NA CASSQSLAGLYGDTQYF TGCGCCAGCAGCCAGTCACTAGCGGGACTTTACGGAGATACGCAGTATTTT
NA TRBJ2-3 TRBV15 15 once CATSRARPSTDTQYF TGTGCCACCAGCAGAGCGAGGCCCAGCACAGATACGCAGTATTTT
NA TRBJ1-4 TRBV7-9 13 NA CASSSALGEKLFF TGTGCCAGCTCATCAGCACTCGGGGAAAAACTGTTTTTT
TRBD1 TRBJ2-7 TRBV10-3 16 NA CAIKAGTGPYGYEQYF TGTGCCATCAAAGCCGGGACAGGGCCCTATGGCTACGAGCAGTACTTC
TRBD1 TRBJ1-2 TRBV12-5 17 once CASGSGARQGDNYGYTF TGTGCTAGTGGTTCAGGCGCCCGACAGGGGGATAACTATGGCTACACCTTC
TRBD2 TRBJ2-7 TRBV7-9 14 NA CASSPGGSGYEQYF TGTGCCAGCAGCCCCGGCGGGAGTGGGTACGAGCAGTACTTC